This T cell receptor beta chain was observed in a study of identical twins. Study-level findings and limits: Fewer insertions characterized abundant cord blood beta clonotypes, whereas memory repertoires showed none.

This clonotype was counted ten times or more. Its antigen is not known. Each CDR3 protein gets one entry after TCRdb re-called the 5' RACE reads with MiXCR. Here the sample spans about 100,000 distinct CDR3 sequences, 5.9% being singletons. V lost 5 bases, J lost 2 bases, and 3 bases stayed unmatched. The CDR3 runs to 13 residues. Germline lookup yields CDR1 MNHEY and CDR2 SVGAGI. This clonotype was sampled from a woman in her fifties or sixties in good health. The rearrangement joins TRBV6-5 to TRBJ2-7; TRBD2 agrees at 7 bases. Sequenced material: memory T cells sorted from blood. CDR3 amino acids: CASSTRGAYEQYF. The CDR3 DNA sequence: TGTGCCAGCAGTACCCGGGGGGCCTACGAGCAGTACTTC.